The 32 T cell receptor beta chains below were found in one sample sequenced in a study of blood T cell repertoires in COVID-19. Assay used: immunoSEQ multiplex PCR; TCRdb lists only in-frame clones, some missing. The data contain around 440,000 clones, around 89% of them singletons. Specimen: peripheral blood. The receptor source for this set is a woman aged 45-60 years with COVID-19, enrolled during active disease.

The rearrangement links TRBV29-1 to TRBJ1-1; D call uncertain. The CDR3 covers 10 residues. Deletions cut 2 bases from V and 7 bases from J, with 5 bases between. Per the germline V gene, CDR1 is SQVTM and CDR2 is ANQGSEA. The CDR3: CSVEQFEAFF. The CDR3 DNA is TGCAGCGTTGAACAGTTTGAAGCTTTCTTT.

The V and J genes are TRBV21-1 and TRBJ2-4; the DNA was not compared with TRBD1, the D call given in the table. TRBV21-1 is a known pseudogene. The CDR3 is 19 residues long. The DNA for the CDR3 is TGTGCCAGCAGCCCTACCTCAGGGGACCAACCTTTAGCCAAAAACATTCAGTACTTC. Translated, it gives CASSPTSGDQPLAKNIQYF.

V is TRBV30 and J is TRBJ2-1; maybe TRBD2 (7 bases). In germline, CDR1 is GTSNPN, CDR2 SVGIG (reference sequence). V lost 4 bases and J lost 6, with 16 bases in between. The CDR3 is 14 amino acids. CDR3 residues: CAWTKGGGVNEQFF. In DNA form, the CDR3 reads TGTGCCTGGACCAAGGGAGGGGGGGTCAATGAGCAGTTCTTC.

The chain couples TRBV5-4 to TRBJ2-1, with 11 bases fitting TRBD2. There are 16 residues in the CDR3. From germline, CDR1 is SGHNT and CDR2 YYREEE (reference sequence). The V and J ends lost 0 bases and 9 bases, in that order; junction bases with no gene match: 8. The CDR3 loop is CASSLDSGGAYGEQFF. The DNA of the CDR3 is TGTGCCAGCAGCTTGGATAGCGGGGGGGCATATGGTGAGCAGTTCTTC.

The J gene is TRBJ2-2, the V gene TRBV6-5, with unresolved D. CDR1 is MNHEY, CDR2 SVGAGI, per germline. CDR3 length: 15 amino acids. The V end was cut by 7 bases, the J end by 8 bases, with 20 bases between. This CDR3 is CASTQNSLPRGELFF. CDR3 nucleotide sequence: TGTGCCAGCACCCAAAACTCTCTACCGCGAGGGGAGCTGTTTTTT.

The genes are TRBV29-1 and TRBJ1-1, with D tentatively TRBD1 (5 bases). Germline V gene lookup returns CDR1 SQVTM and CDR2 ANQGSEA. CDR3 length: 11 residues. V was shortened by 4 bases and J by 3 bases, with 6 bases between the two germline ends. DNA of the CDR3: TGCAGCGTTGCCAGGGACACTGAAGCTTTCTTT. Its protein is CSVARDTEAFF. The entire variable domain, with the rest obtained from reference TRBV29-1 and TRBJ1-1, is as follows: SAVISQKPSRDICQRGTSLTIQCQVDSQVTMMFWYRQQPGQSLTLIATANQGSEATYESGFVIDKFPISRPNLTFSTLTVSNMSPEDSSIYLCSVARDTEAFFGQGTRLTVV.

On this clone itself: Other DNA sequences in the sample encode the same CDR3. J is TRBJ1-1 and V is TRBV5-1, with 8 bases fitting TRBD1. Germline lookup yields CDR1 SGHRS and CDR2 YFSETQ. The V gene end was trimmed by 4 bases and the J gene end by 4 bases; junction bases not matched to a gene: 6. The CDR3 contains 14 residues. The CDR3 here is CASSLGQGGTEAFF. The DNA for the CDR3 is TGCGCCAGCAGCCTCGGACAGGGAGGCACTGAAGCTTTCTTT. Complete variable domain (other parts from reference TRBV5-1 and TRBJ1-1): KAGVTQTPRYLIKTRGQQVTLSCSPISGHRSVSWYQQTPGQGLQFLFEYFSETQRNKGNFPGRFSGRQFSNSRSEMNVSTLELGDSALYLCASSLGQGGTEAFFGQGTRLTVV.

This chain uses TRBV28 with TRBJ1-5; 7 nucleotides align to TRBD1. The CDR3 loop spans 16 amino acids. V shed 4 bases, J shed 4 bases, and the junction held 10 bases outside the gene matches. The germline CDR1 and CDR2 sequences are MDHEN and SYDVKM. The CDR3: CASSSVGGQSNQPQHF. In DNA form, the CDR3 reads TGTGCCAGCAGTTCGGTCGGGGGACAGTCAAATCAGCCCCAGCATTTT.

As concerns this clone: Other nucleotide sequences in the sample specify the same CDR3. The chain recombines TRBV30 with TRBJ1-2; the match to TRBD1 covers 12 bases. Germline V gene lookup returns CDR1 GTSNPN and CDR2 SVGIG (reference sequence). The CDR3 runs to 11 residues. Trimming at V came to 5 bases and at J to 8 bases, leaving 0 bases not matched to a gene. Here the CDR3 reads CAWGTGGGYTF. For the CDR3, the DNA is TGTGCCTGGGGGACAGGGGGCGGCTACACCTTC.

The genes are TRBV28 and TRBJ2-7; 10 bases line up with TRBD2. V lost 6 bases and J lost 2; bases outside the gene matches: 10. The CDR3 sequence is 16 residues long. Germline V gene lookup returns CDR1 MDHEN and CDR2 SYDVKM. The CDR3 reads CASRGSSGGPTYEQYF. The CDR3 nucleotides read TGTGCCAGCAGAGGGTCTAGCGGGGGCCCTACCTACGAGCAGTACTTC.

The chain links TRBV7-6 to TRBJ1-3, with TRBD1 identical over 7 bases. J was trimmed by 4 bases and V by 6 bases; bases with no gene match: 6. CDR3 length: 14 amino acids. Per germline, CDR1 SGHVS and CDR2 FNYEAQ. The chain's CDR3 is CASRPTGNGNTIYF. The CDR3, as DNA: TGTGCCAGCAGACCGACAGGGAACGGAAACACCATATATTTT.

The V call is TRBV6-1, the J call TRBJ1-2; TRBD1 agrees at 10 bases. The CDR3 has 15 amino acids. V gave up 2 bases and J gave up 8 bases; unmatched junction bases: 8. The germline V gene has CDR1 MNHNS and CDR2 SASEGT. The CDR3 nucleotides read TGTGCCAGCAGTGAACGGGACAGGGGAGGTGAGGGCTACACCTTC. Translating gives CASSERDRGGEGYTF.

The rearrangement uses TRBV25-1 and TRBJ2-1; D is perhaps TRBD2 (5 bases). V lost 6 bases, J lost 8 bases, and 17 bases lay in between. The CDR3 spans 14 residues. Per germline, CDR1 MGHDK and CDR2 SYGVNS. CDR3 region: CASSFTDSGDEQFF. DNA for the CDR3: TGTGCCAGCAGCTTCACGGACTCGGGCGATGAGCAGTTCTTC. Complete variable domain (other parts from reference TRBV25-1 and TRBJ2-1): EADIYQTPRYLVIGTGKKITLECSQTMGHDKMYWYQQDPGMELHLIHYSYGVNSTEKGDLSSESTVSRIRTEHFPLTLESARPSHTSQYLCASSFTDSGDEQFFGPGTRLTVL.

This clone has just a few counts. The chain is built from TRBV27 and TRBJ2-6; D remains ambiguous. Germline V gives CDR1 MNHEY, CDR2 SMNVEV (reference sequence). V dropped 5 bases and J dropped 4 bases, with 15 bases sitting between them. The CDR3 extends over 16 amino acids. The CDR3 spells CASSTLTAAGANVLTF. CDR3 sequence (DNA): TGTGCCAGCAGTACCTTGACGGCGGCCGGGGCCAACGTCCTGACTTTC.

J is TRBJ1-6 and V is TRBV19; 9 nucleotides line up with TRBD1. CDR3 size: 17 residues. J lost 0 bases, V lost 4 bases, and 4 bases had no gene match. The germline gives CDR1 LNHDA, CDR2 SQIVND (reference sequence). CDR3 loop: CASSTGTGSSYNSPLHF. CDR3 nucleotides: TGTGCCAGTAGTACCGGGACAGGGAGCTCCTATAATTCACCCCTCCACTTT.

The chain joins TRBV2 to TRBJ1-5; 7 positions agree with TRBD1. This CDR3 region has 13 residues. Germline loops: CDR1 SNHLY, CDR2 FYNNEI. The trim removed 4 bases at V and 6 bases at J, leaving 3 bases unmatched. Here the CDR3 DNA reads TGTGCCAGCAGTGCGCAGGGGGTTCAGCCCCAGCATTTT. As protein: CASSAQGVQPQHF. Filled out from reference TRBV2 and TRBJ1-5, the complete variable domain reads EPEVTQTPSHQVTQMGQEVILRCVPISNHLYFYWYRQILGQKVEFLVSFYNNEISEKSEIFDDQFSVERPDGSNFTLKIRSTKLEDSAMYFCASSAQGVQPQHFGDGTRLSIL.

The chain combines TRBV6-5 with TRBJ2-2, with no clear D. CDR3 length: 11 residues. V gave up 10 bases and J gave up 3 bases, with 6 bases separating them. Germline lookup yields CDR1 MNHEY and CDR2 SVGAGI. CDR3 bases: TGTGCCACCTACTACACCGGGGAGCTGTTTTTT. Protein sequence: CATYYTGELFF.

This chain links TRBV19 with TRBJ2-3, with a tentative D call TRBD2 (5 bases). The V and J ends lost 7 bases and 0 bases respectively, with 11 bases between them. The CDR3 has 14 residues. Germline-derived CDR1 and CDR2 are LNHDA and SQIVND (reference sequence). In DNA, the CDR3 is TGTGCCAGTATGGCCGGGGAAAGCACAGATACGCAGTATTTT. Protein sequence: CASMAGESTDTQYF.

The chain combines TRBV3-1 (or the pseudogene TRBV3-2) with TRBJ2-5; no clear D gene. This CDR3 has 13 residues. Germline lookup yields CDR1 LGHDT and CDR2 YNNKEL (reference sequence). Trimming removed 8 bases from V and 1 base from J, with 11 bases in between. The CDR3 loop is CASAYGLQETQYF. CDR3 coding DNA: TGTGCCAGCGCGTACGGTCTCCAAGAGACCCAGTACTTC.

CDR3 sequence reads: CASSYGTGVMNTEAFF. DNA for the CDR3: TGTGCCAGCAGCTATGGGACAGGAGTAATGAACACTGAAGCTTTCTTT. The chain recombines TRBV14 with TRBJ1-1; 8 bases are a match to TRBD1. Germline assignment: CDR1 SGHDN and CDR2 FVKESK. This CDR3 contains 16 residues. V lost 5 bases and J lost 0; bases outside the gene matches: 8.

This chain links TRBV11-2 with TRBJ1-5; perhaps TRBD1 as D (5 bases). V lost 4 bases and J 1 base, leaving 8 bases between the germline ends. The germline V gene encodes CDR1 SGHAT and CDR2 FQNNGV. The CDR3 extends over 14 amino acids. The CDR3 DNA sequence: TGTGCCAGCAGCTATGCAGGGAGCAATCAGCCCCAGCATTTT. Amino acids: CASSYAGSNQPQHF.

The chain recombines TRBV18 with TRBJ2-5, with D unresolved. The V gene lost 0 bases and the J gene lost 2 bases, with 4 bases spanning the gap. The CDR3 contains 13 residues. Germline V CDR1 and CDR2: KGHSH, LQKENI. CDR3 region: CASSPPTQETQYF. The CDR3 DNA follows: TGTGCCAGCTCACCACCCACTCAAGAGACCCAGTACTTC.

The genes are TRBV5-1 and TRBJ2-5; a weak D match, TRBD2 (6 bases). The CDR3 is 14 residues long. Germline CDR1 is SGHRS and CDR2 is YFSETQ. The ends were cut back, 5 bases at V and 5 bases at J, with 16 bases in the middle. DNA for the CDR3: TGCGCCAGCAGTCAGGAGGGGTCGTCGGAGACCCAGTACTTC. It encodes CASSQEGSSETQYF.

This chain joins TRBV3-1 (or the pseudogene TRBV3-2) and TRBJ1-2; D not resolved. The CDR3 is 13 amino acids. Germline V gene sequence: CDR1 LGHDT, CDR2 YNNKEL (reference sequence). With 1 base removed from V and 8 bases from J, the gap between germline ends came to 11 bases. The CDR3 spells CASSQGGRSGYTF. CDR3 bases: TGTGCCAGCAGCCAAGGAGGCCGTAGCGGCTACACCTTC.

This clone was recorded only once. The chain links TRBV3-1 (or the pseudogene TRBV3-2) to TRBJ2-4, with D perhaps matching TRBD1 (6 bases). The CDR3 is 18 amino acids. Germline CDR1 and CDR2: LGHDT and YNNKEL (reference sequence). Deletions cut 2 bases from V and 1 base from J, with 18 bases between. CDR3 amino acids: CASSQYTSERGAKNIQYF. CDR3 bases: TGTGCCAGCAGCCAATATACCTCAGAAAGGGGGGCCAAAAACATTCAGTACTTC.

This chain uses TRBV2 with TRBJ2-7, with D maybe TRBD2 (6 bases). The CDR3 length is 13 residues. With 10 bases removed from V and 3 bases from J, the gap between germline ends came to 16 bases. Germline CDR1 and CDR2: SNHLY and FYNNEI. The CDR3 here is CATAGTFSYEQYF. As DNA, the CDR3 is TGTGCCACCGCTGGGACTTTTAGCTACGAGCAGTACTTC.

This rearrangement joins TRBV28 to TRBJ2-7, with 12 bases matching TRBD1. Germline V lookup: CDR1 MDHEN, CDR2 SYDVKM. CDR3 length: 16 residues. Trimming removed 5 bases from V and 8 bases from J; junction bases left unmatched: 13. DNA of the CDR3: TGTGCCAGCAGTCAAACCTCCGGGACAGGGGGCGGTAAGCAGTACTTC. Amino acids: CASSQTSGTGGGKQYF.

The chain employs TRBV30 and TRBJ1-2; maybe TRBD1 (5 bases). The germline V gene encodes CDR1 GTSNPN and CDR2 SVGIG (reference sequence). Trimming stripped 3 bases from V and 4 bases from J, with 21 bases between. CDR3 length: 16 residues. CDR3 protein: CAWSQSGQGSTYGYTF. CDR3 DNA: TGTGCCTGGAGCCAGTCAGGGCAGGGTTCGACCTATGGCTACACCTTC.

Notes on this clone: Other DNA variants within this sample encode the same CDR3. The J gene is TRBJ2-3, the V gene TRBV20-1; D not certain. The CDR3 has 11 residues. CDR1 is DFQATT, CDR2 SNEGSKA, per germline (reference sequence). V shed 6 bases and J shed 4 bases, with 8 bases lying between them. For the CDR3, the DNA is TGCAGTGCCAGCGTCGCAGATACGCAGTATTTT. The encoded protein is CSASVADTQYF.

The chain combines TRBV10-3 with TRBJ1-1; maybe TRBD1 (5 bases). The CDR3 spans 15 residues. Per the germline V gene, CDR1 is ENHRY and CDR2 is SYGVKD. The germline V and J ends were trimmed by 6 bases and 1 base, with 15 bases remaining between them. The CDR3 protein is CAIRNAGHTNTEAFF. In nucleotides, the CDR3 is TGTGCCATCAGAAACGCCGGACACACGAACACTGAAGCTTTCTTT.

This clone was observed once. CDR3 DNA sequence: TGTGCCAGCAGTGATGGGTGGGAGGACTATGGCTACACCTTC. Translated: CASSDGWEDYGYTF. This rearrangement joins TRBV5-6 to TRBJ1-2; D not resolved. Trimming cost V 5 bases and J 3 bases, with 14 bases left between them. This CDR3 comprises 14 residues. The germline CDR1 and CDR2 sequences are SGHDT and YYEEEE.

The V call is TRBV2, the J call TRBJ1-5; TRBD1 agrees at 7 bases. The CDR3 extends over 16 amino acids. The germline CDR1 and CDR2 sequences are SNHLY and FYNNEI. Unmatched junction bases numbered 5, after V lost 3 bases and J lost 0 bases. CDR3 sequence reads: CASSEATGNSNQPQHF. The CDR3 DNA reads TGTGCCAGCAGTGAGGCGACAGGGAATAGCAATCAGCCCCAGCATTTT.